This paragraph reports one T cell receptor (beta chain). What it binds is not known. Expressed TCRB transcripts were sequenced after all isolated RNA was converted to cDNA. TCRdb keeps only in-frame clones here, not all; method: immunoSEQ multiplex PCR. This table has a few hundred thousand clones, 16% appearing once. The data originate from a study of beta chain features in type 1 diabetes. Study-level points and caveats: All four CD4+ subsets from Type 1 diabetes patients carried moderately but significantly shorter TCRB CDR3s.

With 4 bases clipped from V and 1 base from J, the junction kept 12 bases outside the gene matches. Germline assignment: CDR1 LNHDA and CDR2 SQIVND (reference sequence). There are 17 residues in the CDR3. The TCR comes from a man younger than 45 with type 1 diabetes. The J gene is TRBJ1-1, the V gene TRBV19, with 7 bases matching TRBD1. The specimen sequenced was naive CD4+ T cells from blood. The DNA of the CDR3 is TGTGCCAGTAGTACCACCCGACAGGGTGGCGGGAACACTGAAGCTTTCTTT. Protein sequence: CASSTTRQGGGNTEAFF.